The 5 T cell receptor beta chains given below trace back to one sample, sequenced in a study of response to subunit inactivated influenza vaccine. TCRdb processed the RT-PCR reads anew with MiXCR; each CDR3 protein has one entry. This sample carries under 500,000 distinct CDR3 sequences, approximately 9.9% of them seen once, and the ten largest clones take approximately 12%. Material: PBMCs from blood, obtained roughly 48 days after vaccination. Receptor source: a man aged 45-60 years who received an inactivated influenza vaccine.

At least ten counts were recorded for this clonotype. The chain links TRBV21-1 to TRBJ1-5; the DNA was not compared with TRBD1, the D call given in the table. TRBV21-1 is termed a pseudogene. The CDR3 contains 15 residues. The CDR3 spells CASSPGAVSNQPQHF. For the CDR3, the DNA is TGTGCCAGCAGCCCCGGGGCAGTTAGCAATCAGCCCCAGCATTTT.

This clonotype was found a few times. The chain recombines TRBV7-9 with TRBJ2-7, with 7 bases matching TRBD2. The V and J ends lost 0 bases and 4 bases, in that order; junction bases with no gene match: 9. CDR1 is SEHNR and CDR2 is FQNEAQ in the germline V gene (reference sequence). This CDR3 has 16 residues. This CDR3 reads CASSLAGPSGPYEQYF. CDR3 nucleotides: TGTGCCAGCAGCTTAGCGGGGCCTAGCGGTCCATACGAGCAGTACTTC.

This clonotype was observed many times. As DNA, the CDR3 is TGTGCCAGCAGCCTCGGGACTAGCGTTGATACGCAGTATTTT. Translation: CASSLGTSVDTQYF. The genes are TRBV5-4 and TRBJ2-3; 10 bases line up with TRBD2. This CDR3 is 14 amino acids long. Trimming took 4 bases from V and 6 from J; bases not matched to a gene: 5. Germline-derived CDR1 and CDR2 are SGHNT and YYREEE (reference sequence).

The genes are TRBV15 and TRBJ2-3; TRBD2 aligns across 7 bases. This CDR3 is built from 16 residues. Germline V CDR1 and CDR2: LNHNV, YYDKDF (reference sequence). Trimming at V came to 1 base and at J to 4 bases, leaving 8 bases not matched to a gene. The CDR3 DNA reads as TGTGCCACCAGCAGAGGAGCGGGAATGCGGTCAGATACGCAGTATTTT. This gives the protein CATSRGAGMRSDTQYF.

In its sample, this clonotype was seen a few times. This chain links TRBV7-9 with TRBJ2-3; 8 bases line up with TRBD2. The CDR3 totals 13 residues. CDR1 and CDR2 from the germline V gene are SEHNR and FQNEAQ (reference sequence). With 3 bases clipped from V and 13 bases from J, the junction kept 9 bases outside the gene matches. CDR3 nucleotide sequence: TGTGCCAGCAGCTTCAAAGCGGGAGACCCTGAGTATTTT. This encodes CASSFKAGDPEYF.